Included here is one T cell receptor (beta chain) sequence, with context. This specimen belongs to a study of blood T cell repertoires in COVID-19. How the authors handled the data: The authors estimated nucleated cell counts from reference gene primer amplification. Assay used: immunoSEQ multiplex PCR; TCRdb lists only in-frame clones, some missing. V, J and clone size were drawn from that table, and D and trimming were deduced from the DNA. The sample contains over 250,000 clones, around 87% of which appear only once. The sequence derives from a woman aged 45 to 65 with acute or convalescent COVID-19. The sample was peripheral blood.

The CDR3 is CATSGSGPRWPLSPLHF. As DNA, the CDR3 is TGTGCCACCAGCGGTTCTGGGCCCCGGTGGCCCCTTTCACCCCTCCACTTT. The chain recombines TRBV15 with TRBJ1-6; unclear D gene. V was cut by 5 bases and J by 9 bases, with 23 bases left in between. Germline lookup yields CDR1 LNHNV and CDR2 YYDKDF (reference sequence). The CDR3 is made up of 17 amino acids.